The entry below describes one T cell receptor (beta chain). Its antigen remains unknown. The data stem from a study of T cell responses to AZD1222 COVID-19 vaccine. Study outcomes and limitations: Sampling that yielded the repertoires occurred only after the peak T cell response. Mapped onto spike, vaccine-associated CD4 TCRs spanned it and were dominant at 160-218 and 743-854.

Sequencing used immunoSEQ multiplex PCR; TCRdb keeps in-frame clones, though not all of them. The data contain around 81,000 clones, around four fifths of them singletons. The TCR was taken from an adult in good health. The sequenced sample was peripheral blood, obtained on day 0 of AZD1222 vaccination.

The CDR3 protein is CASSGTERGLAARETQYF. As DNA, the CDR3 is TGTGCCAGCAGTGGAACCGAGAGGGGACTAGCCGCGCGAGAGACCCAGTACTTC. The chain joins TRBV2 to TRBJ2-5; TRBD2 aligns across 9 bases. The CDR3 runs 18 residues. V trimming: 4 bases; J trimming: 4 bases; junction bases outside the gene matches: 16. Germline V gene lookup returns CDR1 SNHLY and CDR2 FYNNEI.